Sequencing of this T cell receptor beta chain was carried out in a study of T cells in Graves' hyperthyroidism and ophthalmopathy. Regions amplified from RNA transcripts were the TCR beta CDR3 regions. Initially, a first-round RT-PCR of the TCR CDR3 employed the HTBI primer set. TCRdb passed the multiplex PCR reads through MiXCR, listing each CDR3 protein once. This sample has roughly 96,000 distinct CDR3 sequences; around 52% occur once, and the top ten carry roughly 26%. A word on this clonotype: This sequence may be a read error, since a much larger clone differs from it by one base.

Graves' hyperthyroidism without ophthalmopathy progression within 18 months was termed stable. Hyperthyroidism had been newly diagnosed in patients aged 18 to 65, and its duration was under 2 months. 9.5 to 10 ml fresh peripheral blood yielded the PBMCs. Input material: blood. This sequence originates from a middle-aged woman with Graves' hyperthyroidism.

The CDR3 sequence is CASSPQLDTEAFF. DNA of the CDR3: TGCGCCAGCAGCCCGCAGTTGGACACTGAAGCTTTCTTT. This chain joins TRBV5-1 and TRBJ1-1, with D uncertain. Germline V gives CDR1 SGHRS, CDR2 YFSETQ. Trimming shortened V by 4 bases and J by 3 bases, and 10 bases separated the two germline ends. This CDR3 region has 13 residues.